This TCR beta chain was observed in a study of metastatic and nonmetastatic thyroid tumors. Study context: Repertoire comparison spanned blood and tumor or nodule tissue of malignant and benign thyroid patients. Points from the study as a whole: For both blood and tumor, malignant thyroid tumors reportedly showed significantly higher TCR beta diversity than benign nodules did.

This clone has a handful of counts. The antigen remains undetermined. CDR3 length equals 17 residues. V lost 3 bases, J lost 5 bases, and 7 bases stayed unmatched. The germline V gene has CDR1 MNHNS and CDR2 SASEGT. No patient received treatment before thyroid surgery. Authors' analysis steps: What underpinned the distant-metastasis classifier for papillary thyroid cancer was the set of CDR3 differences across clinicopathological groups. TCRdb re-analyzed the PCR reads through MiXCR. The V and J calls shown here were made by TCRdb, not taken from the authors' results. Of several thousand clones in the sample, more than 25% were seen once.

The chain links TRBV6-1 to TRBJ2-2, with 12 bases identical to TRBD2. This receptor was identified in a female donor with papillary thyroid cancer or a benign thyroid nodule (not recorded which). Some clones in this sample may be carry-over from other donors' samples. The sequenced material came from tumor tissue. This CDR3 reads CASSEASGGARTGELFF. The CDR3 region has the DNA TGTGCCAGCAGTGAGGCTAGCGGGGGGGCACGTACCGGGGAGCTGTTTTTT.